Listed below are T cell receptor beta chains from one sample, sequenced in a study of T cells in narcolepsy. Using immunoSEQ multiplex PCR, the repertoire was profiled, and TCRdb retains in-frame clones only, with some absent. The table includes around 25,000 clones, roughly 80% detected once. The source material was CD45RA- memory CD4+ T cells from PBMCs. Receptors originate from a human donor with narcolepsy. Each CDR3 is given with its conserved first and last residue. D genes are given only for firm matches. Only some rows state a clone size, as once, few, many or a class for expanded clones.

j_gene | d_gene | v_gene | abundance | CDR3aa | CDR3nt
TRBJ2-3 | - | TRBV14 | - | CASSQAVPPDTQYF | TGTGCCAGCAGCCAAGCAGTTCCGCCAGATACGCAGTATTTT
TRBJ1-6 | - | TRBV19 | few | CASSPSYGQLVSPLHF | TGTGCCAGTAGCCCCTCATATGGACAGCTTGTATCACCCCTCCACTTT
TRBJ1-4 | - | TRBV5-1 | - | CASSLTGANEKLFF | TGCGCCAGCAGCTTAACGGGGGCGAATGAAAAACTGTTTTTT
TRBJ2-2 | - | TRBV7-2 | - | CASSPRGGANTGELFF | TGTGCCAGCAGCCCCAGGGGGGGAGCGAACACCGGGGAGCTGTTTTTT
TRBJ1-1 | TRBD1 | TRBV6-4 | once | CASRSTGLLNTEAFF | TGTGCCAGCAGATCGACAGGGCTCCTTAACACTGAAGCTTTCTTT
TRBJ2-7 | - | TRBV7-9 | - | CASSLHSYEQYF | TGTGCCAGCAGCCTACACAGCTACGAGCAGTACTTC
TRBJ1-2 | - | TRBV11-1 | - | CASSLGSVIGSNYGYTF | TGTGCCAGCAGCTTAGGATCCGTGATAGGATCTAACTATGGCTACACCTTC
TRBJ2-7 | TRBD1 | TRBV29-1 | - | CSVAYSGQSREQYF | TGCAGCGTCGCTTACTCGGGACAGAGTCGCGAGCAGTACTTC
TRBJ1-2 | - | TRBV6-4 | - | CASTARGGGYTF | TGTGCCAGCACCGCGAGGGGAGGAGGCTACACCTTC
TRBJ2-7 | - | TRBV11-3 | - | CASSLGGQGYEQYF | TGTGCCAGCAGCTTAGGAGGGCAAGGGTACGAGCAGTACTTC
TRBJ2-3 | - | TRBV11-2 | - | CASSLVRGTDTQYF | TGTGCCAGCAGCTTAGTCAGGGGAACAGATACGCAGTATTTT
TRBJ2-2 | - | TRBV11-3 | - | CASSPGRLGTGELFF | TGTGCCAGCAGCCCGGGGAGGTTAGGCACCGGGGAGCTGTTTTTT
TRBJ1-4 | TRBD1 | TRBV19 | - | CASRGQGNEKLFF | TGTGCCAGTAGAGGACAGGGAAATGAAAAACTGTTTTTT
TRBJ2-1 | TRBD2 | TRBV6-5 | - | CASREPGGKDEQFF | TGTGCCAGCAGGGAACCGGGGGGGAAGGATGAGCAGTTCTTC
TRBJ1-6 | TRBD1 | TRBV5-1 | few | CASSDGTGPSPLHF | TGCGCCAGCAGCGACGGGACAGGGCCCTCACCCCTCCACTTT
TRBJ2-7 | - | TRBV5-1 | few | CASSPPGRTYEQYF | TGCGCCAGCAGCCCCCCCGGGAGAACCTACGAGCAGTACTTC
TRBJ2-3 | - | TRBV5-1 | few | CASSDPQGGDTQYF | TGCGCCAGCAGCGACCCACAGGGAGGAGATACGCAGTATTTT
TRBJ2-5 | TRBD1 | TRBV19 | - | CASSTTGGLETQYF | TGTGCCAGTAGTACCACAGGGGGCTTGGAGACCCAGTACTTC
TRBJ2-7 | - | TRBV18 | - | CASSHRPTPDSYEQYF | TGTGCCAGCTCGCACCGACCGACGCCGGACTCCTACGAGCAGTACTTC
TRBJ2-7 | - | TRBV6-6 | few | CASRSEVGEQYF | TGTGCCAGCAGGTCGGAGGTGGGGGAGCAGTACTTC
TRBJ2-5 | - | TRBV4-1 | - | CASSQLASGETQYF | TGCGCCAGCAGCCAACTGGCTAGTGGAGAGACCCAGTACTTC
TRBJ2-7 | - | TRBV14 | - | CASSPTATYEQYF | TGTGCCAGCAGCCCGACGGCTACCTACGAGCAGTACTTC
TRBJ2-1 | - | TRBV7-6 | - | CASSLETGYEQFF | TGTGCCAGCAGCTTGGAAACAGGGTATGAGCAGTTCTTC
TRBJ1-5 | - | TRBV10-2 | - | CASSGSLNQPQHF | TGCGCCAGCAGTGGGAGTTTGAATCAGCCCCAGCATTTT
TRBJ2-5 | - | TRBV18 | - | CASSAGIAGAQETQYF | TGTGCCAGCTCAGCGGGGATCGCGGGGGCCCAAGAGACCCAGTACTTC
TRBJ2-7 | TRBD2 | TRBV19 | - | CASSIDMGGIPYEQYF | TGTGCCAGTAGTATAGATATGGGAGGGATCCCCTACGAGCAGTACTTC
TRBJ2-1 | TRBD1 | TRBV7-6 | - | CASSLRAGGNEQFF | TGTGCCAGCAGCTTAAGGGCAGGGGGAAATGAGCAGTTCTTC
TRBJ2-6 | - | TRBV7-2 | - | CASSSQISGANVLTF | TGTGCCAGCAGCTCACAGATCTCTGGGGCCAACGTCCTGACTTTC
TRBJ1-3 | - | TRBV6-6 | - | CASSYSAGNTIYF | TGTGCCAGCAGTTATTCCGCGGGAAACACCATATATTTT
TRBJ1-2 | TRBD1 | TRBV20-1 | - | CSAGDSYGYTF | TGCAGTGCTGGGGACAGTTATGGCTACACCTTC
TRBJ2-1 | - | TRBV7-9 | - | CASSSNRDEQFF | TGTGCCAGCAGCTCCAACAGGGATGAGCAGTTCTTC
TRBJ2-7 | TRBD2 | TRBV2 | - | CASSRTSGRSDEQYF | TGTGCCAGCAGTCGGACTAGCGGGAGGAGCGACGAGCAGTACTTC
TRBJ1-4 | - | TRBV7-9 | once | CASSLGGSKLFF | TGTGCCAGCAGCTTAGGAGGGAGCAAACTGTTTTTT
TRBJ1-5 | - | TRBV6-1 | - | CASCGAGRVSNQPQHF | TGTGCCAGCTGTGGGGCAGGCAGGGTGAGCAATCAGCCCCAGCATTTT
TRBJ2-7 | TRBD1 | TRBV12-5 | - | CASVQDRAYEQYF | TGTGCTAGTGTCCAGGACAGGGCCTACGAGCAGTACTTC
TRBJ1-3 | - | TRBV6-5 | - | CASSYSGGDGNTIYF | TGTGCCAGCAGTTACAGTGGGGGAGATGGAAACACCATATATTTT
TRBJ2-7 | TRBD1 | TRBV2 | - | CASLGTATYEQYF | TGTGCCAGCTTAGGGACAGCTACCTACGAGCAGTACTTC
TRBJ1-5 | - | TRBV6-1 | - | CASSTGSEQPQHF | TGTGCCAGCAGCACTGGGTCGGAGCAGCCCCAGCATTTT
TRBJ2-2 | - | TRBV6-4 | - | CASSDPRGVWNTGELFF | TGTGCCAGCAGTGACCCTCGAGGAGTTTGGAACACCGGGGAGCTGTTTTTT
TRBJ1-1 | TRBD1 | TRBV7-9 | - | CASSGDRGFTEAFF | TGTGCCAGCAGCGGGGACAGGGGTTTCACTGAAGCTTTCTTT
TRBJ2-1 | TRBD2 | TRBV18 | - | CASSPPGSGRYDEQFF | TGTGCCAGCTCACCCCCGGGGAGCGGGAGGTACGATGAGCAGTTCTTC
TRBJ1-6 | - | TRBV30 | - | CAWSLDRRSYNSPLHF | TGTGCCTGGAGTTTAGACAGACGCTCCTATAATTCACCCCTCCACTTT
TRBJ2-7 | TRBD1 | TRBV10-3 | few | CAIRPQGPTGYEQYF | TGTGCCATCAGGCCACAGGGGCCCACTGGATACGAGCAGTACTTC
TRBJ1-5 | TRBD1 | TRBV19 | - | CASSILRDREGQPQHF | TGTGCCAGTAGTATCCTCCGGGACAGGGAAGGACAGCCCCAGCATTTT
TRBJ1-6 | - | TRBV4-3 | once | CASSQDLRRVNSSYNSPLHF | TGCGCCAGCAGCCAAGATTTAAGGCGAGTAAATAGCTCCTATAATTCACCCCTCCACTTT
TRBJ2-1 | TRBD2 | TRBV2 | - | CASSRSGGRNEQFF | TGTGCCAGCAGTAGGAGCGGGGGCCGCAATGAGCAGTTCTTC